Listed below are T cell receptor beta chains from one sample, sequenced in a study of blood T cell repertoires in COVID-19. The assay was immunoSEQ multiplex PCR, and TCRdb's table has in-frame clones only and misses some. The profile shows over 75,000 clones, around four fifths of them singletons. Material: peripheral blood. Source of these receptors: a human donor in a cohort sampled during active COVID-19. Both conserved end residues are trimmed from each CDR3.

cdr3_length	v_call	j_call	cdr3_aa
12	TRBV30	TRBJ1-5	AWSVEGWNQPQH
14	TRBV25-1	TRBJ1-2	ASSDRRVWSYYGYT
10	TRBV2	TRBJ2-7	ASYRGAREQY
17	TRBV6-4	TRBJ1-2	ASSDPFPGHPITNYGYT
10	TRBV6-5	TRBJ1-2	ASSNPRGGYT
13	TRBV6-5	TRBJ2-7	ASSQTRDRDYEQY
13	TRBV6-5	TRBJ1-5	ASSLDRGSNQPQH
14	TRBV19	TRBJ1-5	ASSNPGQGAFQPQH
14	TRBV6-6	TRBJ2-2	ASSYFGASNTGELF
13	TRBV5-3	TRBJ1-3	ARSGTGVSGNTIY
13	TRBV30	TRBJ1-5	AWSSGGYSNQPQH
12	TRBV24-1	TRBJ2-5	ATSDYGGKETQY
13	TRBV5-1	TRBJ1-4	ASSWTSATNEKLF
14	TRBV9	TRBJ2-2	ASSVAGTGGTGELF
13	TRBV28	TRBJ2-7	ASSLQSGGRHEQY
13	TRBV6-5	TRBJ2-7	ASSYSRRGSYEQY
13	TRBV7-6	TRBJ2-7	ASSLGLAATYEQY
15	TRBV3-1/TRBV3-2	TRBJ2-1	ASSQDRLAGRYNEQF
11	TRBV11-3	TRBJ2-7	ASSRAGGYEQY
11	TRBV9	TRBJ2-2	ASSVGVTGELF
12	TRBV7-8	TRBJ2-7	ASSLPRDSYEQY
12	TRBV5-1	TRBJ2-2	ASSLQESWGELF
16	TRBV7-2	TRBJ1-3	ASSLVGLSGAGRDTIY
14	TRBV5-6	TRBJ2-3	ASRPIVTASTDTQY
12	TRBV2	TRBJ1-1	ASSPTGAYTEAF
14	TRBV19	TRBJ2-6	ASSIQGGSGANVLT
17	TRBV6-1	TRBJ2-7	ASSEIPRGLAGGTYEQY
15	TRBV15	TRBJ2-3	ATSSDGTSGNTDTQY
15	TRBV7-3	TRBJ2-2	ASSLTSGDRGTGELF
13	TRBV2	TRBJ1-3	ASSEIRGSGNTIY
15	TRBV19	TRBJ2-6	ASRSGTGVAGANVLT
11	TRBV7-2	TRBJ1-4	ASRRDTGEKLF
9	TRBV28	TRBJ2-7	ASSFRYEQY
13	TRBV19	TRBJ2-3	ASSTTGGPSDTQY
12	TRBV6-5	TRBJ1-2	ATQRGQAFYGYT
12	TRBV7-2	TRBJ1-2	ASTQTGGVYGYT
11	TRBV5-6	TRBJ1-2	ASSLTGTYGYT
13	TRBV5-1	TRBJ1-5	ASSVDSYSNQPQH
11	TRBV27	TRBJ2-7	ASSISGTGEQY
10	TRBV18	TRBJ1-1	ASSPREGEAF
13	TRBV18	TRBJ1-1	ASSPLEGFDTEAF
13	TRBV7-2	TRBJ1-5	ASSLYSGGNQPQH
12	TRBV29-1	TRBJ1-2	SVEVLGTGVGYT
11	TRBV10-3	TRBJ2-5	AISPGALETQY
13	TRBV7-2	TRBJ2-5	ASSPRTSGSVTQY
13	TRBV28	TRBJ1-5	ASSLGDRDNQPQH